This T cell receptor (beta chain) was observed in a study of blood T cells in healthy people across ages (dated by TCRdb to the mid-2010s). About the study as a whole: Template switching captured roughly one uniquely barcoded TCR beta cDNA molecule per two T cells in model experiments. Donors of different ages were randomly distributed across sequencing lanes to avoid experimental bias. Donors were grouped into four age groups: young (average 16 years), middle-aged (39), aged (roughly 62) and long-lived (approximately 78). Using the same blood draw, the study looked at two additional independent replicas of 1 million unique cDNA reads for two donors, one aged 18 to 30 and the other aged 80 or older. The study measured age-related changes in TCR beta repertoire diversity using deep sequencing normalized with unique cDNA molecular identifiers. Overall study outcomes, separate from this receptor: Estimates of total diversity based on one million sequenced T cells were considered lower bounds and underestimates. Compared with the aged group, the long-lived group had more naive CD4+ T cells, fewer expanded clones and increased TCR diversity, a pattern suggesting age selection. Observed TCR beta diversity per million T cells fell roughly linearly with age, and a significant reduction was already apparent by age around 36. Because the CMV infection status of the donors was unknown, age-related changes in expanded clonotypes may potentially have been confounded. Bulk unsorted PBMC profiling prevented conclusive comparison of naive and antigen-experienced compartments. A strong correlation was found between observed TCR beta diversity and the percentage of naive T cells measured by flow cytometry.

There are 16 amino acids in the CDR3, from cysteine to phenylalanine inclusive. The read is trimmed to its CDR3 DNA, 48 bases read in frame from base 1. From the germline V gene, CDR1 is SGDLS and CDR2 is YYNGEE. The V end gives up 1 base and the J end 0 bases, leaving 6 bases in the junction not matched to a gene. The table lists this clonotype with a few counts. Its antigen has not been determined. The record has no base qualities; no much larger clone is one base away. Receptor libraries were prepared by 5' RACE. The sequencer was an Illumina HiSeq 2500. A second PCR of roughly 7 to 11 cycles was run with a J-beta primer mix and a sample-barcoded 5' primer. A unique molecular identifier was introduced onto each TCR beta cDNA molecule by a template-switch 5' adaptor carrying 12 random nucleotides. At least 2.5 million CDR3-containing paired-end reads were obtained from each sample. First-strand cDNA synthesis was performed from all RNA using the Mint cDNA synthesis kit, with priming by a TRBC-specific oligonucleotide. Following uracil-DNA glycosylase treatment, a first 18-cycle PCR with universal primers M1SS and BC2_uni_R was performed on all cDNA. The authors' pipeline ran thus. Normalization of each sample was performed by random selection of 1 million high-quality reads, each carrying a distinct molecular identifier. Reads sharing molecular identifiers were discarded rather than binned into consensus sequences. MiTCR, set to a Q25 quality threshold and the strictest error-elimination algorithm, was used for CDR3 identification, clonotype clustering and error correction. A nonparametric unseen species model using Euler transformation provided a lower-bound estimate of total TCR beta diversity. TCRdb itself trimmed the public reads at Q25 with fastp, ran MiXCR and retained productive beta chains. Every distinct CDR3 protein forms one entry, paired with its most common genes and DNA. It is TCRdb's table, rather than the study itself, that gives the V and J calls and clone size. In all, the sample holds over a million distinct CDR3 sequences, and roughly two fifths of those were seen once. Over 3.5% of the sample belongs to the ten largest clones.

Donors were 35 to 40 systemically healthy Caucasian individuals from Russia aged roughly 6 to 90 years. Each donor gave 8 to 10 milliliters of peripheral blood, drawn into EDTA-treated Vacutainer tubes. Ficoll-Paque density-gradient centrifugation was used to isolate PBMCs, with at least 7 million obtained per sample. Trizol reagent was used to extract total RNA from PBMCs, with at least 5.5 micrograms per sample. Naive CD45RAhigh/CD27high T cell percentages were measured by flow cytometry on a PBMC aliquot from every donor. Specimen: blood. Rearrangement joined TRBV9 to TRBJ1-1; 7 of the junction bases match TRBD1. This receptor was taken from a woman aged 18 to 35 in good health. This receptor has the CDR3 CASSVYGDSLNTEAFF. The DNA reads TGTGCCAGCAGCGTATATGGGGACAGCTTGAACACTGAAGCTTTCTTT.